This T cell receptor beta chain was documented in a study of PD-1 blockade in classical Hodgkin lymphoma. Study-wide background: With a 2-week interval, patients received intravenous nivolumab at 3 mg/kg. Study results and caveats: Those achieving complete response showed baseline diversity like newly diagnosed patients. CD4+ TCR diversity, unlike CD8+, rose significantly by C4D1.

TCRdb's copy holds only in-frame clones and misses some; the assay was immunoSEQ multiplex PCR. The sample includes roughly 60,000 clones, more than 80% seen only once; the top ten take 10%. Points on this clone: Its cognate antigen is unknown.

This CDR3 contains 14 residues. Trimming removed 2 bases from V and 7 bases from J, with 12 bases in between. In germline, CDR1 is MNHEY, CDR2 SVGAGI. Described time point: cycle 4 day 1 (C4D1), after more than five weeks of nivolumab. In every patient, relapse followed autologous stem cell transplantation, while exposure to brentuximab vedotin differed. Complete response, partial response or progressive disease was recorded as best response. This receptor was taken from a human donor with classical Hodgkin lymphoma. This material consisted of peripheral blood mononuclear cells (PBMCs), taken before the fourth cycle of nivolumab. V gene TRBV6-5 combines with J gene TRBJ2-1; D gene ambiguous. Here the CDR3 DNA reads TGTGCCAGCAGTTACCCCCCTACGCGGAATGAGCAGTTCTTC. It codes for CASSYPPTRNEQFF.